The 10 T cell receptor beta chains below were found in one sample sequenced in a study of blood T cell repertoires in COVID-19. The repertoire was sequenced with immunoSEQ multiplex PCR; TCRdb's copy has only in-frame clones and lacks some. The data contain more than 300,000 clones, around 87% of them seen just once; the ten biggest clones take up less than 11%. Specimen: peripheral blood. The receptors here all came from a woman aged 30 to 39 with COVID-19, enrolled during active disease.

The chain has TRBV2 and TRBJ2-1; 9 bases are a match to TRBD2. The V and J ends lost 4 bases and 5 bases, in that order; junction bases with no gene match: 15. The CDR3 covers 18 residues. Germline values: CDR1 SNHLY, CDR2 FYNNEI. CDR3 residues: CASSVSRGVIAGDNEQFF. The CDR3 DNA reads as TGTGCCAGCAGTGTTTCCAGGGGGGTGATAGCGGGAGACAATGAGCAGTTCTTC.

The chain links TRBV10-1 to TRBJ2-1, with 13 bases that match TRBD2. J lost 8 bases, V lost 3 bases, and 7 bases had no gene match. Germline values: CDR1 WNHNN, CDR2 SYGVQD (reference sequence). This CDR3 spans 16 amino acids. In DNA, the CDR3 is TGCGCCAGCAGTGATCGGACTAGCGGGAGCTTCGATGAGCAGTTCTTC. Translation gives CASSDRTSGSFDEQFF.

The chain's CDR3 is CASSPLPPTGGNSPLHF. The CDR3 region has the DNA TGTGCCAGCTCACCCCTCCCCCCGACAGGAGGAAATTCACCCCTCCACTTT. The V call is TRBV18, the J call TRBJ1-6; possible D gene TRBD1, 6 bases. Germline V gene data show CDR1 as KGHSH and CDR2 as LQKENI. Trimming stripped 3 bases from V and 7 bases from J, with 19 bases between. The CDR3 length is 17 residues.

This clone was seen just once. The V and J genes are TRBV4-2 and TRBJ2-7; D not certain. The V gene lost 0 bases and the J gene lost 9 bases, with 15 bases spanning the gap. CDR3 size: 14 residues. Germline V CDR1 and CDR2: LGHNA, YNFKEQ. The CDR3 sequence is CASSQDQGTVRQYF. CDR3 nucleotide sequence: TGTGCCAGCAGCCAAGATCAAGGCACAGTCCGGCAGTACTTC.

This chain uses TRBV5-1 with TRBJ2-2; 7 nucleotides match TRBD2. Looked up from germline, CDR1 is SGHRS and CDR2 is YFSETQ. Trimming at V came to 3 bases and at J to 6 bases, leaving 5 bases not matched to a gene. This CDR3 has 14 amino acids. CDR3 loop: CASSWWEGAGELFF. CDR3 DNA sequence: TGCGCCAGCAGCTGGTGGGAGGGAGCCGGGGAGCTGTTTTTT.

The gene calls are TRBV25-1 and TRBJ2-2; a weak D match, TRBD1 (5 bases). CDR1 is MGHDK, CDR2 SYGVNS, per germline. V lost 4 bases and J 1 base, leaving 13 bases between the germline ends. The CDR3 consists of 16 residues. The CDR3 spells CASSGTSIRNTGELFF. The CDR3 nucleotides are TGTGCCAGCAGTGGGACATCGATTAGGAACACCGGGGAGCTGTTTTTT.

This clone appeared a single time. The genes are TRBV6-5 and TRBJ2-1, with 10 bases fitting TRBD1. V was clipped by 10 bases and J by 8 bases; unmatched bases: 11. Germline CDR1 MNHEY, CDR2 SVGAGI. This CDR3 has 14 amino acids. The CDR3 coding sequence is TGTGCCATCGACCCTGGGACAGGGGTTCATGAGCAGTTCTTC. The encoded protein is CAIDPGTGVHEQFF.

The V call is TRBV6-2 or TRBV6-3, the J call TRBJ1-5; 7 bases agree with TRBD1. CDR3 length equals 18 residues. Germline V gene sequence: CDR1 MNHEY, CDR2 SVGEGT. The ends lost 0 bases at V and 2 bases at J; junction bases unmatched: 10. The CDR3, as DNA: TGTGCCAGCAGTTACTCGTGGGCATCCCAGGGGGGCAATCAGCCCCAGCATTTT. As protein: CASSYSWASQGGNQPQHF.

The chain couples TRBV28 to TRBJ1-3, with TRBD1 as a possible D gene (5 bases). The CDR3 totals 14 residues. Germline CDR1 reads MDHEN; CDR2 reads SYDVKM. Trimming took 5 bases from V and 3 from J, leaving 11 bases between them. The CDR3 sequence: CASSRGLVGNTIYF. The CDR3 nucleotides read TGTGCCAGCAGTCGGGGGTTGGTTGGAAACACCATATATTTT.

This clone turned up a few times. V is TRBV14 and J is TRBJ1-6, with D unclear. Germline assignment: CDR1 SGHDN and CDR2 FVKESK. Trimming left V 4 bases short and J 7 bases short, with 8 bases between. The CDR3 is 13 residues long. CDR3 region: CASSLSRNSPLHF. CDR3 bases: TGTGCCAGCAGCCTATCCAGAAATTCACCCCTCCACTTT.